This T cell receptor beta chain was retrieved from a study of long-term antiretroviral therapy in people with HIV (dated by TCRdb to 2021 to 2024). Some background on the complete study: The earliest samples were collected about a decade before the 2015 WHO recommendation for immediate ART, when ART was typically delayed until CD4 counts fell. This retrospective serial study examined whether starting ART and sustained HIV suppression were associated with changes in the composition and diversity of the TRB repertoire in peripheral blood. A total of roughly 200 cryopreserved PBMC samples came from 30 adults with confirmed HIV infection and were collected serially over a mean of roughly six years (range 1-12). Of the approximately 28 participants with HIV, about a dozen were female. No cross-contamination during QIAcube processing was shown when test extractions of a monoclonal T-cell line were performed alongside about 30 polyclonal samples. The paper as a whole reports these results and caveats: The samples span the years 2004 to 2017, and the ART regimens used at that time may not be as effective as current regimens. Because pre-ART samples had limited cell numbers, profiling was done on unsorted PBMC rather than on sorted CD4+ and CD8+ T cells. Compared with controls, HIV repertoires had narrower CDR3 length ranges, and the network structure pointed to an antigen-experienced repertoire that shifted only slightly toward naive after ART. A significant increase in TRB diversity was found to be associated with ART initiation, although TRB diversity was observed to remain significantly below that of transplant donor controls even after long-term ART. Limited PBMC availability meant only the TCR beta chain was sequenced, without alpha chain pairing. Inferences about post-ART repertoire changes were limited because no data were available on ART adherence, viral resistance or therapy changes. Expanded TRB clones identified before ART initiation dominated the repertoire at all time points, although this dominance fluctuated and declined in many PLHIV after ART.

Participants were included only if at least one PBMC sample before ART initiation and at least two post-ART samples were available. Treatment was received in the United States of America by all participants with HIV. Before DNA extraction, cryopreserved samples containing 1-10 million PBMC were thawed and washed. At the time of the earliest PBMC sample, participants with HIV were aged between 23 and 54 years. PBMC samples from each participant spanned 1-4 timepoints before ART initiation and 2-8 timepoints after ART initiation, with a median of 7 samples. Serial HIV viral load, CD4+ T-cell count, ART history and demographic data were obtained for every participant. A Qiagen kit on a QIAcube was used to extract genomic DNA from unsorted PBMC, with samples processed in batches of 12. Sequencing of the TRB variable region was done with the immunoSEQ hsTCRB v3.0 assay at survey level resolution. The targeted TRB sequencing depth was roughly 40,000-50,000 T-cell genomes per sample. TRB libraries were pooled and sequenced on an Illumina MiSeq using a v3 150-cycle kit. Per the authors' processing: Repertoire analysis was performed in R inside a reproducible Nextflow workflow that covered QC, data transformation and analysis. Custom analyses were implemented in LymphoSeq2, an R package for AIRR-Seq data exploration. After excluding a few samples that yielded fewer than 5000 total TRB sequences, approximately 180 HIV repertoires remained for analysis. Of the roughly 180 retained HIV repertoires, roughly 61 were collected before and approximately 130 after ART initiation. Each repertoire was downsampled to 5000 TRB nucleotide sequences, and summary statistics were averaged across 100 downsampling iterations. TRB sequences were retained for analysis only if CDR3 regions of at least seven amino acids were present. A Shannon entropy-derived clonality score and the Gini coefficient were used to measure diversity. In the repertoire networks, any two of the top 5000 CDR3 amino acid sequences were connected whenever the two sequences differed by an edit distance of one. For TRB CDR3 amino acid sequences, antigen specificity groups and MHC restriction were predicted with GLIPH2. CDR3 amino acid sequences were matched against VDJdb and McPAS-TCR to flag known CMV, EBV, HIV or tissue antigen associations. Pre-ART, post-ART and control groups were compared with Wilcoxon signed-rank tests and Holm-Bonferroni correction. In its TCRdb copy, this immuneACCESS table keeps in-frame sequences only and misses some clones. Where compared with another copy, unresolved V genes explain less than half of these, and the others have no known cause. V, J and clone size are those of that table, while D and trimming were read from the DNA. The sample table contains some 17,000 clones; only one count was recorded for about 85% of them. Jointly, the top ten make up 14% of the sample.

About this clone itself: This receptor's antigen is unknown. Base quality data are lacking; no much larger clone is found one base away.

This clonotype was obtained from a young man with HIV. This specimen was unsorted PBMCs, taken around 1.2 years before starting antiretroviral therapy.

The CDR3 here reads CASSFVGQAFF. The nucleotide sequence reads as follows: TGTGCCAGCAGCTTCGTGGGGCAAGCTTTCTTT. The chain couples TRBV7-9 to TRBJ1-1; TRBD1 is possibly the D segment (5 matching bases). CDR3 length: 11 amino acids, cysteine to phenylalanine. Here the CDR3 DNA is all that survives: 33 bases in frame from base 1. The junction carries 8 bases between V and J, which are trimmed by 3 bases and 9 bases respectively. The germline V gene (reference sequence) specifies SEHNR as CDR1 and FQNEAQ as CDR2.